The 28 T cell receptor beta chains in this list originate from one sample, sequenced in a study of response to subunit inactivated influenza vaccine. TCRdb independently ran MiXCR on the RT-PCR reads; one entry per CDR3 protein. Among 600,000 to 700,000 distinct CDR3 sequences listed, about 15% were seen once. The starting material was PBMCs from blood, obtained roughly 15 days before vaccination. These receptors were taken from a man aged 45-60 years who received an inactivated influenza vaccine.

The CDR3 here is CASSRDWTSGLDTQYF. In DNA, the CDR3 is TGCGCCAGCAGCCGAGATTGGACTAGCGGGCTCGATACGCAGTATTTT. The chain joins TRBV4-3 to TRBJ2-3; 11 positions match TRBD2. The CDR3 runs to 16 residues. V gave up 4 bases and J gave up 6 bases; unmatched junction bases: 9. Germline V gene data show CDR1 as LGHNA and CDR2 as YSLEER.

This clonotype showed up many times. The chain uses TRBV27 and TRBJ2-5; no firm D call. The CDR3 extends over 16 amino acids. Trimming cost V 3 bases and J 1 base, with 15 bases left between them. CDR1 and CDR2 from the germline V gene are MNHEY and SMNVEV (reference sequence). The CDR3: CASSFLGPRGQETQYF. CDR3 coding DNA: TGTGCCAGCAGTTTCCTAGGCCCTCGTGGCCAAGAGACCCAGTACTTC.

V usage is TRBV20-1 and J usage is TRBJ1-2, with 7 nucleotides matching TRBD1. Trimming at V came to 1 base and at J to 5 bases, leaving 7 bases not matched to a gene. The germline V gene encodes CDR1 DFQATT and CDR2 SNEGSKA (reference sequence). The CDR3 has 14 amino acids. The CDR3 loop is CSARGMPGQYGYTF. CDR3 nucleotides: TGCAGTGCTAGAGGAATGCCGGGACAGTATGGCTACACCTTC.

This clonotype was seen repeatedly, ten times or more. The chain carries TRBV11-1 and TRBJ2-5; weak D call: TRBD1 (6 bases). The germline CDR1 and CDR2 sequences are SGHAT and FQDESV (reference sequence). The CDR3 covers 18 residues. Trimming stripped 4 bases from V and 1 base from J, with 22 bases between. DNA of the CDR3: TGTGCCAGCAGCTATAACGCCCGGACAGCACGACTCCAAGAGACCCAGTACTTC. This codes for CASSYNARTARLQETQYF.

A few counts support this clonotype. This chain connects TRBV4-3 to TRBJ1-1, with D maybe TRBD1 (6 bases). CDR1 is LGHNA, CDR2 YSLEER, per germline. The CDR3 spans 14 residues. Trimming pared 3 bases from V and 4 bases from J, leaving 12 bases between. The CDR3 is CASSHREGGTEAFF. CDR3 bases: TGCGCCAGCAGCCATAGAGAAGGGGGCACTGAAGCTTTCTTT.

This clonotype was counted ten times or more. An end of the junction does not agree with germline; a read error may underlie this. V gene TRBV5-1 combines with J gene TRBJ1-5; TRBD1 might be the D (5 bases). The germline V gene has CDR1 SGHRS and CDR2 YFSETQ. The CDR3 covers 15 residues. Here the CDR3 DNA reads TGCGCCAGCAGATTGGCGCAGGACATTACTCAGCCCCAGCATTTT. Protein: CASRLAQDITQPQHF.

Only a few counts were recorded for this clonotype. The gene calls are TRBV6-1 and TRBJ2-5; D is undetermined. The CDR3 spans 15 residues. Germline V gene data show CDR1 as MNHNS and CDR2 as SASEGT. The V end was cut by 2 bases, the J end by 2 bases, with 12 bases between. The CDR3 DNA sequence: TGTGCCAGCAGTGAAAGAACAGCCCCTCAAGAGACCCAGTACTTC. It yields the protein CASSERTAPQETQYF.

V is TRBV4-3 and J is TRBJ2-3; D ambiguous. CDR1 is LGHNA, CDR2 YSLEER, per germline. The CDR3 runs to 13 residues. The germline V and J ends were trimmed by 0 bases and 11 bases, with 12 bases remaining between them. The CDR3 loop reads CASSQERGLMQYF. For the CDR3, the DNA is TGCGCCAGCAGCCAAGAACGAGGTCTGATGCAGTATTTT.

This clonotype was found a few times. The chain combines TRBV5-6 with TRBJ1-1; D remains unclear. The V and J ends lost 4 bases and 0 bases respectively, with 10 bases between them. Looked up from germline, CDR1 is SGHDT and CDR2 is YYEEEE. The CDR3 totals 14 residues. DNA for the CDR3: TGTGCCAGCAGCGGAAACAGCATGAACACTGAAGCTTTCTTT. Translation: CASSGNSMNTEAFF.

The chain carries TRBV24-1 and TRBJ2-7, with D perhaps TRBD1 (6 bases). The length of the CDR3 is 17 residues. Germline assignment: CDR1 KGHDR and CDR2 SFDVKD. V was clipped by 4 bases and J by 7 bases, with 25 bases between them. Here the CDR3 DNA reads TGTGCCACCAGTGACACGACCGACCAACAGGGTCTAGGGGAGCAGTACTTC. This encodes CATSDTTDQQGLGEQYF.

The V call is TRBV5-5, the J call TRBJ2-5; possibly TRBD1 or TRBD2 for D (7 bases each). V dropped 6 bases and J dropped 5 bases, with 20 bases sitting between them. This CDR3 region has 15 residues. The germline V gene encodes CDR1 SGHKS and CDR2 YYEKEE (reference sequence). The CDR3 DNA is TGTGCCAGCACCCGGGGGGCAGGGGGGCTGGAGACCCAGTACTTC. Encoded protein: CASTRGAGGLETQYF.

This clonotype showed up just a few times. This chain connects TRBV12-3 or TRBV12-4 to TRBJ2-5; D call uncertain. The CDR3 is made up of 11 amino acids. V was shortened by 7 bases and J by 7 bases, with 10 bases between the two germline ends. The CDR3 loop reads CASMHAGTQYF. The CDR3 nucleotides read TGTGCCAGCATGCATGCCGGGACCCAGTACTTC.

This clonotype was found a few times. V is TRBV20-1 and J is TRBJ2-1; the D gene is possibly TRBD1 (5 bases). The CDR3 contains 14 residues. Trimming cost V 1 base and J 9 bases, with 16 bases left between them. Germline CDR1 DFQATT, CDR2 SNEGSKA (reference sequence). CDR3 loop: CSARVIAGYSEQFF. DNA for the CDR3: TGCAGTGCTAGAGTTATCGCAGGGTATAGTGAGCAGTTCTTC.

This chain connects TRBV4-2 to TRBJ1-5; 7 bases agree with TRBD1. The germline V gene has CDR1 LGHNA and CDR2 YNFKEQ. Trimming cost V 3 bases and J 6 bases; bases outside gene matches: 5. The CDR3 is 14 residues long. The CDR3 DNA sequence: TGTGCCAGCAGCCAGGAGGGGGCAGTTCAGCCCCAGCATTTT. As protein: CASSQEGAVQPQHF.

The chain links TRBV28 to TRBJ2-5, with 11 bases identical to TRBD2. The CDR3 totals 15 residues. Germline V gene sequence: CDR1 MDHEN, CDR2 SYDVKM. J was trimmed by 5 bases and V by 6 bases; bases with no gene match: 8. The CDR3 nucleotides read TGTGCCAGCAGACCCCCGACTAGCGGGATGGAGACCCAGTACTTC. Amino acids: CASRPPTSGMETQYF.

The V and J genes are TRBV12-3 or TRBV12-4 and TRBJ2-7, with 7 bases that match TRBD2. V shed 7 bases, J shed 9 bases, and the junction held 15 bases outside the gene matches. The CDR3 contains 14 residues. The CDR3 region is CASNTGTISHAQYF. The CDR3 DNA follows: TGTGCCAGCAATACCGGGACTATTTCCCACGCGCAGTACTTC.

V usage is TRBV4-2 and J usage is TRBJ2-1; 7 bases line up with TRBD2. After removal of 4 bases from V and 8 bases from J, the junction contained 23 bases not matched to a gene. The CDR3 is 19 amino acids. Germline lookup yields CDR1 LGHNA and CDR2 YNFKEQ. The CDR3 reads CASSPRPMTGGRVLHEQFF. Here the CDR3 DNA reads TGTGCCAGCAGCCCTCGCCCTATGACGGGGGGTCGAGTTCTTCATGAGCAGTTCTTC.

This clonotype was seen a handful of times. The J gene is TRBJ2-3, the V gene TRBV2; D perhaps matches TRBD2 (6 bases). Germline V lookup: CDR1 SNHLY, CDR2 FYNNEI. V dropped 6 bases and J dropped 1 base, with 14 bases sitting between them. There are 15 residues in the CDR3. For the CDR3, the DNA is TGTGCCAGCAGGGAGGGACGGGCAGGCACAGATACGCAGTATTTT. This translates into CASREGRAGTDTQYF.

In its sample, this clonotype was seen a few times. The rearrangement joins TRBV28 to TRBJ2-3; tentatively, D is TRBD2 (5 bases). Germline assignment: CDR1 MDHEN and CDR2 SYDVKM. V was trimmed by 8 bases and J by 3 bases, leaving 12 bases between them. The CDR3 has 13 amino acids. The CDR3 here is CASLEGQTDTQYF. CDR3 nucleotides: TGTGCCAGCTTAGAGGGTCAGACAGATACGCAGTATTTT.

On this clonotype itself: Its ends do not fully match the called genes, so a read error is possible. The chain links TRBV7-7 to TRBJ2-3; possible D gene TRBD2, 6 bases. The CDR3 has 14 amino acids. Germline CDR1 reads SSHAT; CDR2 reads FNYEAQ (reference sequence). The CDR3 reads CASSLAGTSDTQYF. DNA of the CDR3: TGTGCTAGCAGCTTGGCGGGGACGTCAGATACGCAGTATTTT.

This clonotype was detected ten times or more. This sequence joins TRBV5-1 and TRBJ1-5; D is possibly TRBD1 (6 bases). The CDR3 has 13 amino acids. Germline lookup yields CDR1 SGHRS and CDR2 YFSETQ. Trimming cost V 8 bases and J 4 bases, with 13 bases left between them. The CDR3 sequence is CASRTDLNQPQHF. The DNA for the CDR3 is TGCGCCAGTCGGACAGACCTAAATCAGCCCCAGCATTTT.

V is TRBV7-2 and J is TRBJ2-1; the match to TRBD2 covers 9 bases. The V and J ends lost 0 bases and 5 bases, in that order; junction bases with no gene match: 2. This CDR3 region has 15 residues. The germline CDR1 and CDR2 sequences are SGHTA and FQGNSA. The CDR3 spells CASSLAGTSHNEQFF. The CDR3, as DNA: TGTGCCAGCAGCTTAGCCGGGACTAGCCACAATGAGCAGTTCTTC.

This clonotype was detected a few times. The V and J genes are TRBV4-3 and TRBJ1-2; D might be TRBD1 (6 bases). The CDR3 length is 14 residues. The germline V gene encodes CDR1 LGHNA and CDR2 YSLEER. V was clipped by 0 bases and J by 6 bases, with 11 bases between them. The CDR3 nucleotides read TGCGCCAGCAGCCAAGATATAGGGGGGAATGGCTACACCTTC. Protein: CASSQDIGGNGYTF.

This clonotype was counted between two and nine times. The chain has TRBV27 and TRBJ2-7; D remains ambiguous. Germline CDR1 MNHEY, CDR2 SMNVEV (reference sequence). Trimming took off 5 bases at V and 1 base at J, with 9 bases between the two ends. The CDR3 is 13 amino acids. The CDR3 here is CASSVDPSYEQYF. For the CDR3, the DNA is TGTGCCAGCAGTGTTGATCCGTCCTACGAGCAGTACTTC.

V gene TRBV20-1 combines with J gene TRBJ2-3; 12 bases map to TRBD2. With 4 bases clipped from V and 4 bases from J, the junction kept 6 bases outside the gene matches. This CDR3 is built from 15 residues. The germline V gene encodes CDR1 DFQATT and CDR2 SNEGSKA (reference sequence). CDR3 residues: CSATSSGRGSDTQYF. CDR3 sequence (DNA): TGCAGTGCTACGTCTAGCGGGAGGGGATCAGATACGCAGTATTTT.

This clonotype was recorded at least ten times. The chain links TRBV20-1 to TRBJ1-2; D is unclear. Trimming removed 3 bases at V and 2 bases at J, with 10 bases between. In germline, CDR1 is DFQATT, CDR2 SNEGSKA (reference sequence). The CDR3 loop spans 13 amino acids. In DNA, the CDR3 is TGCAGTGCTAGGGAGACCGAAAACTATGGCTACACCTTC. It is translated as CSARETENYGYTF.

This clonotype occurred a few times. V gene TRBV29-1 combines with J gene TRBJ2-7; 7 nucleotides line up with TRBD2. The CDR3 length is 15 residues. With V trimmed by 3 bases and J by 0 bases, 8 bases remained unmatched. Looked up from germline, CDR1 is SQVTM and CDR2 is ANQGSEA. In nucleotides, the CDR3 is TGCAGCGTTGAGTACTTGGGCGGGAGCTCCTACGAGCAGTACTTC. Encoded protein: CSVEYLGGSSYEQYF.

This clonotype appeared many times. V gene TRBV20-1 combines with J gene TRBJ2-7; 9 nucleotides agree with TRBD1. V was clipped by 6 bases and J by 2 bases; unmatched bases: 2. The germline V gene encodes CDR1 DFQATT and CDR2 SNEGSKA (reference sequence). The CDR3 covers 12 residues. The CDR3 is CSARQGAYEQYF. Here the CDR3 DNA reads TGCAGTGCCCGACAGGGGGCCTACGAGCAGTACTTC.